One sample yielded the 14 T cell receptor beta chains listed below, sequenced in a study of CD8+ T cells in alopecia areata. Once RNA had been extracted, it was reverse transcribed into cDNA to act as the sequencing template. Profiling relied on immunoSEQ multiplex PCR, and the TCRdb table lists in-frame clones only, not all of them. The data contain over 120,000 clones, roughly 54% of them seen just once; the ten biggest clones take up approximately 16%. Treatment indicated: oral pan-JAK inhibitor, 5-10 mg twice daily. This sample comprised CD8+ T cells sorted from blood, obtained at week 4, from a patient treated with tofacitinib. The origin of the receptors is a human donor with alopecia areata.

This clone was counted once. The chain joins TRBV27 to TRBJ2-3; maybe TRBD1 (6 bases). The V end lost 10 bases, the J end lost 2 bases, and 16 bases lay between the germline ends. Germline V gene lookup returns CDR1 MNHEY and CDR2 SMNVEV (reference sequence). This CDR3 is built from 14 residues. The CDR3 region is CAISQTGITDTQYF. CDR3 coding DNA: TGTGCCATATCGCAAACAGGGATCACAGATACGCAGTATTTT.

The rearrangement joins TRBV7-8 to TRBJ2-3; 8 bases line up with TRBD2. V shed 5 bases and J 5 bases; nucleotides not matched to a gene: 6. The CDR3 has 14 amino acids. The germline gives CDR1 SGHVS, CDR2 FQNEAQ. The DNA of the CDR3 is TGTGCCAGCAGCCTCGGACTAGCAGGAGATACGCAGTATTTT. It specifies CASSLGLAGDTQYF.

The chain uses TRBV9 and TRBJ2-2, with TRBD1 matching 7 bases. The CDR3 has 16 amino acids. The V gene's germline CDR1 is SGDLS and CDR2 YYNGEE. The V segment lost 3 bases and the J segment 0 bases; nucleotides outside the gene matches: 5. CDR3 nucleotides: TGTGCCAGCAGCGGGATACAGGGGCCGAACACCGGGGAGCTGTTTTTT. Translated: CASSGIQGPNTGELFF.

This clone was seen more than once but under ten times. V usage is TRBV30 and J usage is TRBJ1-1; D remains unclear. The CDR3 extends over 13 amino acids. V was shortened by 0 bases and J by 5 bases, with 10 bases between the two germline ends. Per germline, CDR1 GTSNPN and CDR2 SVGIG (reference sequence). CDR3 in amino acids: CAWSVVDSTEAFF. CDR3 bases: TGTGCCTGGAGTGTAGTGGACTCAACTGAAGCTTTCTTT.

V gene TRBV6-5 combines with J gene TRBJ2-2; weak D call: TRBD1 (6 bases). This CDR3 is built from 13 residues. CDR1 and CDR2 from the germline V gene are MNHEY and SVGAGI. The ends were cut back, 5 bases at V and 4 bases at J, with 8 bases in the middle. CDR3 region: CASSQQGTGELFF. DNA of the CDR3: TGTGCCAGCAGTCAACAGGGCACCGGGGAGCTGTTTTTT.

This chain joins TRBV29-1 and TRBJ1-1; TRBD1 might be the D (5 bases). V shed 2 bases and J shed 8 bases, with 18 bases lying between them. In germline, CDR1 is SQVTM, CDR2 ANQGSEA. The CDR3 is made up of 14 amino acids. CDR3 region: CSVERVTEPKEAFF. Here the CDR3 DNA reads TGCAGCGTTGAACGGGTGACAGAACCAAAAGAAGCTTTCTTT.

This sequence joins TRBV27 and TRBJ2-5; no definite D call. This CDR3 region has 14 residues. V lost 0 bases to trimming and J lost 4 bases, with 9 bases between them. Germline V gene lookup returns CDR1 MNHEY and CDR2 SMNVEV (reference sequence). CDR3 sequence (DNA): TGTGCCAGCAGTTTATCGGGCCCCCCAGAGACCCAGTACTTC. Its translation: CASSLSGPPETQYF.

The chain has TRBV7-9 and TRBJ2-3, with TRBD2 matching 8 bases. V dropped 2 bases and J dropped 1; count of bases not matched to a gene: 2. Per germline, CDR1 SEHNR and CDR2 FQNEAQ (reference sequence). The CDR3 loop spans 15 amino acids. The CDR3 bases are TGTGCCAGCAGCTTAATCGGGGGGGGCACAGATACGCAGTATTTT. It is translated as CASSLIGGGTDTQYF.

The rearrangement links TRBV7-6 to TRBJ1-5; 7 bases fit TRBD1. The CDR3 is 14 amino acids. CDR1 and CDR2 (germline): SGHVS, FNYEAQ. The V segment lost 4 bases and the J segment 7 bases; nucleotides outside the gene matches: 7. The CDR3 spells CASSSRQGAQPQHF. Here the CDR3 DNA reads TGTGCCAGCAGCTCGAGACAGGGTGCCCAGCCCCAGCATTTT. Looking up the rest from reference TRBV7-6 and TRBJ1-5 gives the full variable domain: GAGVSQSPRYKVTKRGQDVALRCDPISGHVSLYWYRQALGQGPEFLTYFNYEAQQDKSGLPNDRFSAERPEGSISTLTIQRTEQRDSAMYRCASSSRQGAQPQHFGDGTRLSIL.

This clone was counted only a few times. The chain employs TRBV6-1 and TRBJ1-6; the D is unclear. The CDR3 extends over 16 amino acids. Germline CDR1 reads MNHNS; CDR2 reads SASEGT. Trimming shortened V by 2 bases and J by 0 bases, and 8 bases separated the two germline ends. The CDR3 is CASSETTSSYNSPLHF. CDR3 sequence (DNA): TGTGCCAGCAGTGAAACGACGAGCTCCTATAATTCACCCCTCCACTTT.

J is TRBJ2-7 and V is TRBV14; TRBD1 matches at 8 bases. Germline V CDR1 and CDR2: SGHDN, FVKESK. With V trimmed by 2 bases and J by 0 bases, 3 bases remained unmatched. The CDR3 is 15 amino acids. CDR3 bases: TGTGCCAGCAGCCAATCGGACAGGGCCTCCTACGAGCAGTACTTC. It yields the protein CASSQSDRASYEQYF.

V gene TRBV6-6 combines with J gene TRBJ1-1; D gene ambiguous. The CDR3 consists of 12 residues. Germline values: CDR1 MNHNY, CDR2 SVGAGI (reference sequence). V was trimmed by 2 bases and J by 3 bases, leaving 4 bases between them. The CDR3 DNA sequence: TGTGCCAGCAGTTACAGGGACACTGAAGCTTTCTTT. The encoded protein is CASSYRDTEAFF.

This chain uses TRBV7-9 with TRBJ1-1; 8 bases fit TRBD1. The CDR3 is 13 amino acids. Germline assignment: CDR1 SEHNR and CDR2 FQNEAQ (reference sequence). V gave up 5 bases and J gave up 5 bases; unmatched junction bases: 4. As DNA, the CDR3 is TGTGCCAGCAGCGGCGACAGGGGAACTGAAGCTTTCTTT. Its protein product is CASSGDRGTEAFF.

The chain joins TRBV4-2 to TRBJ2-7; tentative D call: TRBD1 (6 bases). This CDR3 has 14 amino acids. V was trimmed by 6 bases and J by 2 bases, leaving 14 bases between them. Germline CDR1 LGHNA, CDR2 YNFKEQ. CDR3 sequence (DNA): TGTGCCAGCAGTCTCGAGGGGGTCCCCTACGAGCAGTACTTC. It encodes CASSLEGVPYEQYF.